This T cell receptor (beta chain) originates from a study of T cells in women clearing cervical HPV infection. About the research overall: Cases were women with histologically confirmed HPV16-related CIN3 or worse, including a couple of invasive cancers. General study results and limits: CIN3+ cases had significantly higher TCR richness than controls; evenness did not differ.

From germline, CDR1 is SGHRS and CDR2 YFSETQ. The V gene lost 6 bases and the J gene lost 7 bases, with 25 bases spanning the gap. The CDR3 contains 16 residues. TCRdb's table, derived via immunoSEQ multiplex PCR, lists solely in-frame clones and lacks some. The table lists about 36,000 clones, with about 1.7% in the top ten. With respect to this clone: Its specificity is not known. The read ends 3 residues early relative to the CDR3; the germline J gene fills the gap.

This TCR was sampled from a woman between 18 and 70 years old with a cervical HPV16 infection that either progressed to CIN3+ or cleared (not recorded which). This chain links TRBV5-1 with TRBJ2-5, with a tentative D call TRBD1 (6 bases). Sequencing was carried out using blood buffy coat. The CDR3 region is CASNDGTPSLGVTQYF. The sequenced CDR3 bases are TGCGCCAGCAACGACGGGACACCGAGCCTCGGGGTGACC. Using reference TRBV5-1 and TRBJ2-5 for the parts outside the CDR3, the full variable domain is KAGVTQTPRYLIKTRGQQVTLSCSPISGHRSVSWYQQTPGQGLQFLFEYFSETQRNKGNFPGRFSGRQFSNSRSEMNVSTLELGDSALYLCASNDGTPSLGVTQYFGPGTRLLVL.